A single sample gave rise to the 15 T cell receptor beta chains below, sequenced in a study of tissue T cells after allogeneic stem cell transplantation. TCRdb's copy holds only in-frame clones and misses some; the assay was immunoSEQ multiplex PCR. The sample shows fewer than 30,000 clones, 70% to 75% of them seen only once. Sequenced material: tissue from the ileum, taken at autopsy. These receptors were obtained from a female donor of 60 years or more with lung cancer.

This clone was observed a handful of times. The chain is built from TRBV19 and TRBJ1-5, with 11 bases matching TRBD1. Unmatched junction bases numbered 9, after V lost 6 bases and J lost 2 bases. This CDR3 comprises 17 residues. CDR1 is LNHDA, CDR2 SQIVND, per germline (reference sequence). The DNA for the CDR3 is TGTGCCAGTAGAAACTGGGGGACAGGGGGTGGCAATCAGCCCCAGCATTTT. Its translation is CASRNWGTGGGNQPQHF.

The chain joins TRBV18 to TRBJ2-1; D possibly uses TRBD1 or TRBD2 (5 bases each). CDR1 KGHSH and CDR2 LQKENI come from the germline V gene. V lost 1 base, J lost 4 bases, and 14 bases lay in between. The CDR3 runs to 16 residues. The CDR3 here is CASSPLGVPRYNEQFF. For the CDR3, the DNA is TGTGCCAGCTCACCACTGGGGGTTCCGCGATACAATGAGCAGTTCTTC. Supplemented by reference TRBV18 and TRBJ2-1, the full variable domain reads NAGVMQNPRHLVRRRGQEARLRCSPMKGHSHVYWYRQLPEEGLKFMVYLQKENIIDESGMPKERFSAEFPKEGPSILRIQQVVRGDSAAYFCASSPLGVPRYNEQFFGPGTRLTVL.

The chain joins TRBV7-9 to TRBJ2-6; 11 bases align to TRBD2. This CDR3 contains 18 residues. V lost 3 bases, J lost 0 bases, and 4 bases stayed unmatched. Germline assignment: CDR1 SEHNR and CDR2 FQNEAQ (reference sequence). Here the CDR3 reads CASSLGTSGFSGANVLTF. The CDR3 DNA reads as TGTGCCAGCAGCTTGGGGACTAGCGGTTTCTCTGGGGCCAACGTCCTGACTTTC.

The chain joins TRBV30 to TRBJ2-5; D is possibly TRBD2 (6 bases). The CDR3 length is 15 residues. Trimming left V 8 bases short and J 2 bases short, with 21 bases between. The germline CDR1 and CDR2 sequences are GTSNPN and SVGIG (reference sequence). CDR3 loop: CAGGRLGGSQETQYF. CDR3 nucleotides: TGTGCCGGGGGTAGGTTAGGAGGGTCTCAAGAGACCCAGTACTTC.

A word on this clone: Other DNA variants within this sample encode the same CDR3. The CDR3 DNA reads as TGCGCCAGCAGCTTAGTGGCTCAAGCCTACGAGCAGTACTTC. This translates into CASSLVAQAYEQYF. The chain carries TRBV5-1 and TRBJ2-7; D gene unclear. Trimming took off 2 bases at V and 2 bases at J, with 11 bases between the two ends. CDR3 length: 14 residues. Germline CDR1 and CDR2: SGHRS and YFSETQ.

This clone showed up just a few times. The chain recombines TRBV6-2 or TRBV6-3 with TRBJ1-2, with D uncertain. Germline loops: CDR1 MNHEY, CDR2 SVGEGT. The V end was cut by 6 bases, the J end by 3 bases, with 8 bases between. This CDR3 has 12 amino acids. CDR3 DNA sequence: TGTGCCAGCAGCCAGAGTTACTATGGCTACACCTTC. Amino acid sequence: CASSQSYYGYTF.

The chain links TRBV24-1 to TRBJ2-5; the D gene is possibly TRBD1 (6 bases). Looked up from germline, CDR1 is KGHDR and CDR2 is SFDVKD. CDR3 size: 14 residues. Deletions cut 4 bases from V and 6 bases from J, with 14 bases between. The CDR3 nucleotides are TGTGCCACCAGTGACCCCACAGGGTTAAAGACCCAGTACTTC. Its protein is CATSDPTGLKTQYF.

This clone was found a few times. The CDR3 spells CASGKNWLAEGSYNEQFF. The CDR3 DNA is TGCGCCAGCGGCAAGAATTGGCTAGCGGAAGGTTCCTACAATGAGCAGTTCTTC. This chain uses TRBV5-1 with TRBJ2-1; 7 bases match TRBD2. With V trimmed by 7 bases and J by 1 base, 17 bases remained unmatched. This CDR3 is 18 amino acids long. CDR1 is SGHRS and CDR2 is YFSETQ in the germline V gene.

This clone is deemed medium-sized. The CDR3 nucleotides are TGCAGCGTAGGGGGGAGCACCCCCCGGGTTGGAGCTTTCTTT. Protein: CSVGGSTPRVGAFF. The chain recombines TRBV29-1 with TRBJ1-1; weak D call: TRBD1 (6 bases). Trimming pared 6 bases from V and 10 bases from J, leaving 24 bases between. The CDR3 loop spans 14 amino acids. Germline V gene data show CDR1 as SQVTM and CDR2 as ANQGSEA.

This chain joins TRBV5-4 and TRBJ1-2; D might be TRBD1 (5 bases). The CDR3 consists of 13 residues. Looked up from germline, CDR1 is SGHNT and CDR2 is YYREEE (reference sequence). Trimming took 5 bases from V and 4 from J, leaving 12 bases between them. CDR3 coding DNA: TGTGCCAGCAGGTCGGGGGGAACCTATGGCTACACCTTC. Translated: CASRSGGTYGYTF.

This chain joins TRBV2 and TRBJ2-5; D is possibly TRBD2 (6 bases). CDR3 length: 14 residues. Germline V lookup: CDR1 SNHLY, CDR2 FYNNEI. Trimming left V 7 bases short and J 4 bases short, with 16 bases between. CDR3 bases: TGTGCCAGCAAGGCGGGGTCGGGCGTAGAGACCCAGTACTTC. Its translation: CASKAGSGVETQYF. The variable domain in full, with the rest retrieved from reference TRBV2 and TRBJ2-5, is EPEVTQTPSHQVTQMGQEVILRCVPISNHLYFYWYRQILGQKVEFLVSFYNNEISEKSEIFDDQFSVERPDGSNFTLKIRSTKLEDSAMYFCASKAGSGVETQYFGPGTRLLVL.

V gene TRBV9 combines with J gene TRBJ1-2, with no clear D. The V gene's germline CDR1 is SGDLS and CDR2 YYNGEE. The length of the CDR3 is 13 residues. V lost 6 bases and J lost 8, with 17 bases in between. The CDR3 bases are TGTGCCAGCATGAGACCGGGAACAGAAGGCTACACCTTC. Its translation: CASMRPGTEGYTF.

J is TRBJ2-1 and V is TRBV7-8; D possibly corresponds to TRBD2 (6 bases). The germline gives CDR1 SGHVS, CDR2 FQNEAQ. Trimming stripped 2 bases from V and 4 bases from J, with 12 bases between. This CDR3 is built from 15 residues. The CDR3 spells CASSLRDSLYNEQFF. The CDR3, as DNA: TGTGCCAGCAGCTTACGGGACTCCCTATACAATGAGCAGTTCTTC.

This clone was recorded only once. V usage is TRBV19 and J usage is TRBJ1-2; D is unclear. Germline CDR1 LNHDA, CDR2 SQIVND (reference sequence). This CDR3 has 17 amino acids. Trimming removed 5 bases at V and 0 bases at J, with 19 bases between. DNA for the CDR3: TGTGCCAGTAGTGACCCCCGGGCAGCTTTAGCTAACTATGGCTACACCTTC. Protein: CASSDPRAALANYGYTF.

The genes are TRBV5-5 and TRBJ2-7, with D perhaps assigned TRBD1 or TRBD2 (5 bases each). Trimming removed 8 bases from V and 0 bases from J, with 12 bases in between. Germline V gives CDR1 SGHKS, CDR2 YYEKEE (reference sequence). The length of the CDR3 is 13 residues. CDR3 in DNA: TGTGCCAGTGAGGGCGGACACTCCTACGAGCAGTACTTC. Protein: CASEGGHSYEQYF.